This record covers a single T cell receptor (beta chain). Its antigen is not identified. Without labor or membrane rupture, elective cesareans at about 35-43 weeks supplied term cord blood. Excluded: fetal demise, active maternal HSV, known maternal HIV. Sorting kept Annexin V-negative CD3+CD8+CD45RA+CCR7+ naive T cells. This record belongs to a study of naive CD8 T cells in extremely preterm neonates. General study results and limits: Term neonates around 0.39%, young children 0.03%, adults roughly 0.01%; preterm neonates shared 2.7%.

V dropped 6 bases and J dropped 0; count of bases not matched to a gene: 4. CDR3 length: 17 amino acids. Germline V lookup: CDR1 SEHNR, CDR2 FQNEAQ (reference sequence). Profiled with immunoSEQ multiplex PCR; TCRdb holds only in-frame clones, not every one. Among 7,400 or so clones listed, almost 98% were seen once. This rearrangement joins TRBV7-9 to TRBJ2-2; the match to TRBD2 covers 13 bases. The sequencing input was naive CD8+ T cells from cord blood. This receptor was taken from a newborn in good health. Here the CDR3 reads CASRRGLAGANTGELFF. The CDR3 DNA reads TGTGCCAGCAGACGAGGACTAGCGGGGGCGAACACCGGGGAGCTGTTTTTT. The full variable domain, with the rest looked up from reference TRBV7-9 and TRBJ2-2, is DTGVSQNPRHKITKRGQNVTFRCDPISEHNRLYWYRQTLGQGPEFLTYFQNEAQLEKSRLLSDRFSAERPKGSFSTLEIQRTEQGDSAMYLCASRRGLAGANTGELFFGEGSRLTVL.